This entry lists 28 T cell receptor beta chains sequenced from one sample in a study of CD8+ T cells in alopecia areata (dated by TCRdb to 2017 to 2018). Receptor libraries were prepared by the immunoSEQ multiplex PCR assay. For TCR sequencing, RNA was extracted from every sample and reverse transcribed into cDNA to serve as template. TCRdb stores this immuneACCESS table with in-frame sequences only. Part of the clones is absent; in the studies checked, under half of the shortfall reflects unresolved V genes, and no reason is known for the rest. This sample comprises some 95,000 clones, 35% to 45% of them detected only once. Jointly, the top ten make up 0.79% of the sample. The material sequenced was CD4+ T cells sorted from blood. Receptors were obtained from a human donor with alopecia areata.

The genes are TRBV30 and TRBJ2-3; D unclear. V was trimmed by 0 bases and J by 10 bases, leaving 20 bases between them. Germline lookup yields CDR1 GTSNPN and CDR2 SVGIG (reference sequence). This CDR3 spans 15 amino acids. The CDR3 DNA follows: TGTGCCTGGAGTGTTAACGCTGTACTCCTTGGGGCGCAGTATTTT. This sequence encodes CAWSVNAVLLGAQYF.

This sequence joins TRBV4-1 and TRBJ2-4; 10 nucleotides align to TRBD2. Germline V gene lookup returns CDR1 MGHRA and CDR2 YSYEKL. The CDR3 sequence is 15 residues long. V shed 0 bases and J 8 bases; nucleotides not matched to a gene: 4. The CDR3 DNA follows: TGCGCCAGCAGCCAAGAGGCTAGCGGGAGCTACATTCAGTACTTC. This translates into CASSQEASGSYIQYF.

A note on this clone: Other nucleotide sequences from this sample produce the same CDR3. This rearrangement joins TRBV2 to TRBJ2-5; D remains unclear. From germline, CDR1 is SNHLY and CDR2 FYNNEI. The V end lost 4 bases, the J end lost 5 bases, and 8 bases lay between the germline ends. The CDR3 spans 12 residues. The DNA of the CDR3 is TGTGCCAGCAGTGCCCTCAAGGAGACCCAGTACTTC. This translates into CASSALKETQYF.

In DNA, the CDR3 is TGTGCCTGGAGCGGCGGGGCTAACAATCAGCCCCAGCATTTT. It specifies CAWSGGANNQPQHF. The chain carries TRBV30 and TRBJ1-5; weak D call: TRBD1 (5 bases). Germline lookup yields CDR1 GTSNPN and CDR2 SVGIG (reference sequence). The V end was cut by 3 bases, the J end by 3 bases, with 12 bases between. The length of the CDR3 is 14 residues. Full variable domain (missing parts from reference TRBV30 and TRBJ1-5): SQTIHQWPATLVQPVGSPLSLECTVEGTSNPNLYWYRQAAGRGLQLLFYSVGIGQISSEVPQNLSASRPQDRQFILSSKKLLLSDSGFYLCAWSGGANNQPQHFGDGTRLSIL.

This clone has only one observation. This chain connects TRBV30 to TRBJ1-1; no reliable D call. The CDR3 sequence is 13 residues long. The V and J ends lost 5 bases and 0 bases respectively, with 10 bases between them. In germline, CDR1 is GTSNPN, CDR2 SVGIG (reference sequence). CDR3 DNA sequence: TGTGCCTGGTTGGGATTAGTGAACACTGAAGCTTTCTTT. Residues: CAWLGLVNTEAFF.

The rearrangement joins TRBV29-1 to TRBJ2-7; 8 bases fit TRBD1. This CDR3 spans 14 amino acids. With V trimmed by 4 bases and J by 3 bases, 8 bases remained unmatched. Germline CDR1 SQVTM, CDR2 ANQGSEA. CDR3 DNA: TGCAGCGTTGCGGGGAGGACAGGGAACTACGAGCAGTACTTC. Its translation: CSVAGRTGNYEQYF.

This clone is a singleton in its sample. The chain couples TRBV7-9 to TRBJ2-2, with D hard to call. This CDR3 contains 13 residues. Germline V gene data show CDR1 as SEHNR and CDR2 as FQNEAQ (reference sequence). The V end lost 1 base, the J end lost 3 bases, and 3 bases lay between the germline ends. DNA of the CDR3: TGTGCCAGCAGCTTAGACTACACCGGGGAGCTGTTTTTT. Its translation is CASSLDYTGELFF.

This clone showed up just a few times. The chain is built from TRBV29-1 and TRBJ2-7, with 7 bases fitting TRBD2. The germline V gene has CDR1 SQVTM and CDR2 ANQGSEA. CDR3 size: 14 residues. With V trimmed by 4 bases and J by 7 bases, 13 bases remained unmatched. CDR3 nucleotide sequence: TGCAGCGTTGGAGTCGCGGGAGTGTGGGAAGAGCAGTACTTC. It codes for CSVGVAGVWEEQYF.

The rearrangement uses TRBV29-1 and TRBJ2-1; TRBD2 matches 9 bases. Germline CDR1 and CDR2: SQVTM and ANQGSEA. The junction had 4 bases not matched to a gene; V was cut back by 3 bases and J by 1 base. The CDR3 has 15 residues. The CDR3 nucleotides are TGCAGCGTTGACCGGGCGGGAGGGTCCTACAATGAGCAGTTCTTC. Residues: CSVDRAGGSYNEQFF.

The chain employs TRBV5-1 and TRBJ2-5; D is perhaps TRBD1 (6 bases). Trimming removed 4 bases at V and 2 bases at J, with 9 bases between. Germline assignment: CDR1 SGHRS and CDR2 YFSETQ. The CDR3 length is 13 residues. Here the CDR3 DNA reads TGCGCCAGCAGCAATGGACAGCAAGAGACCCAGTACTTC. Protein product: CASSNGQQETQYF.

As DNA, the CDR3 is TGTGCCTGGAGTTCAGGGGATCATGGCTACACCTTC. It encodes CAWSSGDHGYTF. V is TRBV30 and J is TRBJ1-2; tentative D call: TRBD1 (6 bases). Per the germline V gene, CDR1 is GTSNPN and CDR2 is SVGIG (reference sequence). With 2 bases removed from V and 6 bases from J, the gap between germline ends came to 10 bases. The CDR3 runs 12 residues.

This clone has just a few counts. This chain links TRBV7-9 with TRBJ1-4; D remains unclear. This CDR3 spans 12 amino acids. Looked up from germline, CDR1 is SEHNR and CDR2 is FQNEAQ (reference sequence). Trimming left V 8 bases short and J 6 bases short, with 10 bases between. The CDR3: CASGAGDEKLFF. Here the CDR3 DNA reads TGTGCCAGCGGAGCGGGTGATGAAAAACTGTTTTTT. Full variable domain (rest looked up from reference TRBV7-9 and TRBJ1-4): DTGVSQNPRHKITKRGQNVTFRCDPISEHNRLYWYRQTLGQGPEFLTYFQNEAQLEKSRLLSDRFSAERPKGSFSTLEIQRTEQGDSAMYLCASGAGDEKLFFGSGTQLSVL.

In this sample, this clone turned up a few times. V usage is TRBV29-1 and J usage is TRBJ2-1, with D hard to call. Germline lookup yields CDR1 SQVTM and CDR2 ANQGSEA. The CDR3 runs 10 residues. V dropped 6 bases and J dropped 6 bases, with 6 bases sitting between them. CDR3 loop: CSVLINEQFF. The CDR3 DNA reads TGCAGCGTCCTAATCAATGAGCAGTTCTTC.

The chain couples TRBV29-1 to TRBJ1-1, with unresolved D. Trimming left V 6 bases short and J 1 base short, with 24 bases between. The germline V gene encodes CDR1 SQVTM and CDR2 ANQGSEA. This CDR3 has 17 amino acids. The CDR3 protein is CSVGEDRAPFPNTEAFF. Written as DNA, the CDR3 is TGCAGCGTCGGGGAGGATCGGGCGCCCTTCCCGAACACTGAAGCTTTCTTT.

The CDR3 sequence: CAFSPPHGEQYF. The CDR3, as DNA: TGTGCCTTCTCTCCCCCACATGGAGAGCAGTACTTC. The genes are TRBV30 and TRBJ2-7; D is unclear. Germline-derived CDR1 and CDR2 are GTSNPN and SVGIG (reference sequence). The CDR3 length is 12 residues. Trimming took off 7 bases at V and 7 bases at J, with 17 bases between the two ends.

The chain carries TRBV30 and TRBJ2-7, with TRBD2 matching 10 bases. Unmatched junction bases numbered 4, after V lost 3 bases and J lost 5 bases. This CDR3 has 13 residues. CDR1 and CDR2 from the germline V gene are GTSNPN and SVGIG (reference sequence). CDR3 DNA sequence: TGTGCCTGGAGCGTTAGCGGGGGGAACGAGCAGTACTTC. As protein: CAWSVSGGNEQYF.

This chain uses TRBV5-1 with TRBJ1-1; D might be TRBD1 (5 bases). The ends were cut back, 5 bases at V and 0 bases at J, with 8 bases in the middle. The CDR3 totals 13 residues. The germline V gene encodes CDR1 SGHRS and CDR2 YFSETQ. DNA of the CDR3: TGCGCCAGCAGTAAGGGGATGAACACTGAAGCTTTCTTT. It yields the protein CASSKGMNTEAFF.

This clone was counted between two and nine times. The chain recombines TRBV28 with TRBJ2-7; 7 nucleotides match TRBD2. Germline loops: CDR1 MDHEN, CDR2 SYDVKM. With V trimmed by 7 bases and J by 2 bases, 5 bases remained unmatched. This CDR3 contains 13 residues. The CDR3: CASNPSGTYEQYF. As DNA, the CDR3 is TGTGCCAGCAATCCTAGCGGTACCTACGAGCAGTACTTC.

The CDR3 region is CASSRDRTDYEQYF. The CDR3 DNA follows: TGTGCCAGCTCAAGGGACCGTACTGACTACGAGCAGTACTTC. V and J are TRBV18 and TRBJ2-7, with D tentatively TRBD1 or TRBD2 (5 bases each). V was trimmed by 5 bases and J by 3 bases, leaving 14 bases between them. The germline V gene encodes CDR1 KGHSH and CDR2 LQKENI. The CDR3 length is 14 residues.

The chain carries TRBV11-3 and TRBJ2-1, with D perhaps TRBD2 (7 bases). The ends were cut back, 7 bases at V and 9 bases at J, with 22 bases in the middle. Germline V gene sequence: CDR1 SGHNT, CDR2 YENEEA. The CDR3 covers 15 residues. In DNA form, the CDR3 reads TGTGCCAGCACCGTGGGCCGGGGGCGCGGGGGTGAGCAGTTCTTC. This sequence encodes CASTVGRGRGGEQFF.

This clone was seen more than once but under ten times. V and J are TRBV29-1 and TRBJ2-4; tentative D call: TRBD2 (5 bases). This CDR3 has 16 residues. Trimming stripped 5 bases from V and 0 bases from J, with 17 bases between. Per the germline V gene, CDR1 is SQVTM and CDR2 is ANQGSEA. As DNA, the CDR3 is TGCAGCGTTCTTCCGGGGTGGGCAGGAGCCAAAAACATTCAGTACTTC. It encodes CSVLPGWAGAKNIQYF.

This clone was seen a few times. The chain is built from TRBV29-1 and TRBJ2-7, with TRBD1 matching 9 bases. CDR3 length: 13 residues. CDR1 and CDR2 (germline): SQVTM, ANQGSEA. The trim removed 3 bases at V and 4 bases at J, leaving 4 bases unmatched. Here the CDR3 reads CSVEGTGLYEQYF. CDR3 in DNA: TGCAGCGTTGAGGGGACAGGGCTGTACGAGCAGTACTTC.

As for this clone: Other DNA sequences within the sample encode an identical CDR3. This chain connects TRBV30 to TRBJ1-1; D remains unclear. V lost 1 base, J lost 0 bases, and 6 bases lay in between. The V gene's germline CDR1 is GTSNPN and CDR2 SVGIG (reference sequence). The CDR3 loop spans 13 amino acids. Here the CDR3 reads CAWSGQLNTEAFF. CDR3 DNA: TGTGCCTGGAGTGGCCAACTGAACACTGAAGCTTTCTTT.

A few counts support this clone. The chain recombines TRBV4-1 with TRBJ2-1, with D possibly TRBD1 on 6 matching bases. Germline values: CDR1 MGHRA, CDR2 YSYEKL. The CDR3 is 15 residues long. Between the trimmed V and J ends, which lost 5 bases and 4 bases, there was a span of 15 bases. Here the CDR3 DNA reads TGCGCCAGCAGCACGACAGGACTGAATTACAATGAGCAGTTCTTC. This encodes CASSTTGLNYNEQFF.

This sequence joins TRBV4-1 and TRBJ2-1, with D uncertain. The ends were cut back, 3 bases at V and 2 bases at J, with 14 bases in the middle. This CDR3 has 16 residues. Germline-derived CDR1 and CDR2 are MGHRA and YSYEKL. CDR3 nucleotide sequence: TGCGCCAGCAGCCAGCTTGACATGTTAGCCTACAATGAGCAGTTCTTC. It yields the protein CASSQLDMLAYNEQFF.

This rearrangement joins TRBV29-1 to TRBJ1-2; 9 nucleotides line up with TRBD1. The CDR3 spans 14 residues. From germline, CDR1 is SQVTM and CDR2 ANQGSEA. Germline trimming cut 1 base from V and 6 bases from J; bases unmatched to any gene: 6. CDR3 protein: CSVEGRGQGHGYTF. As DNA, the CDR3 is TGCAGCGTTGAAGGGCGTGGACAGGGGCATGGCTACACCTTC.

J is TRBJ2-1 and V is TRBV25-1; 9 nucleotides line up with TRBD2. The CDR3 has 18 amino acids. In germline, CDR1 is MGHDK, CDR2 SYGVNS. The trim removed 4 bases at V and 0 bases at J, leaving 10 bases unmatched. Here the CDR3 reads CASSAKREALGSYNEQFF. CDR3 in DNA: TGTGCCAGCAGTGCCAAGCGGGAGGCCCTCGGCTCCTACAATGAGCAGTTCTTC.

Worth noting for this clone: The same CDR3 also results from other DNA sequences found in this sample. This chain links TRBV29-1 with TRBJ2-2, with 9 bases that match TRBD1. The V gene's germline CDR1 is SQVTM and CDR2 ANQGSEA. The junction had 3 bases not matched to a gene; V was cut back by 4 bases and J by 6 bases. This CDR3 region has 13 residues. The CDR3 protein is CSVVGQGAGELFF. The DNA for the CDR3 is TGCAGCGTTGTGGGACAGGGCGCCGGGGAGCTGTTTTTT.